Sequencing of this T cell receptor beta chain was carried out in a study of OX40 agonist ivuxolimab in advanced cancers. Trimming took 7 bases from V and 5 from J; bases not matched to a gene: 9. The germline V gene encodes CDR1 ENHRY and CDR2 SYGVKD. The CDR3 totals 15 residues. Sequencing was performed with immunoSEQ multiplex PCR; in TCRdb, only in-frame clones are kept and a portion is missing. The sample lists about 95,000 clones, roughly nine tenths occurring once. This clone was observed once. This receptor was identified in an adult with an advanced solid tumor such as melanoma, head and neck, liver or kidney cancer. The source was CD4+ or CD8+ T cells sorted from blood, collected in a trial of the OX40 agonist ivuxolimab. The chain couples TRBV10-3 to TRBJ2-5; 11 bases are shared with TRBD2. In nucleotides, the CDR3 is TGTGCCATCAAACCCTCGGTAGCGGGAGGGGAGACCCAGTACTTC. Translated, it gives CAIKPSVAGGETQYF.